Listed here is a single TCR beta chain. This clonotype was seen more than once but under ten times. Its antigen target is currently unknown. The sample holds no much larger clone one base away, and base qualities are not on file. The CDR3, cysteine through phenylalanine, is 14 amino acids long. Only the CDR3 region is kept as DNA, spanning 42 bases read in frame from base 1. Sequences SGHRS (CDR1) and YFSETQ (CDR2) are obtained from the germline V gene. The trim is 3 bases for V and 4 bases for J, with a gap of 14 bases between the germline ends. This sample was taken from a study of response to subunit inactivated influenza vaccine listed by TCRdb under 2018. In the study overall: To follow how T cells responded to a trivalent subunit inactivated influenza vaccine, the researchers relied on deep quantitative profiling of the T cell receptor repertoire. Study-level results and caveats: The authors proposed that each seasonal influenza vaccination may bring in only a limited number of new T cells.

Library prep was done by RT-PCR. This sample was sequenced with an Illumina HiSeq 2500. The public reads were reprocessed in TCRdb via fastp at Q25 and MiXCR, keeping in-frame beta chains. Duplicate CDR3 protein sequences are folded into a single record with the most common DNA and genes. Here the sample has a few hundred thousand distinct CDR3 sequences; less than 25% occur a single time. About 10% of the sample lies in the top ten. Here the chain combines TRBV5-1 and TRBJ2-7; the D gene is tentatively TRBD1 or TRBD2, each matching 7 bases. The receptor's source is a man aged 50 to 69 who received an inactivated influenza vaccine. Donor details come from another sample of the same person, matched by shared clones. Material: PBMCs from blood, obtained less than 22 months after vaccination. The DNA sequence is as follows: TGCGCCAGCAGCTCCCAGGGGGGGAGTTACGAGCAGTACTTC. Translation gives CASSSQGGSYEQYF.